A selection of T cell receptor beta chains follows, all from one sample in a study of T cell responses to AZD1222 COVID-19 vaccine. TCRdb's copy holds only in-frame clones and misses some; the assay was immunoSEQ multiplex PCR. The table includes about 73,000 clones, roughly nine tenths detected once. The material sequenced was peripheral blood, taken 28 days after the second AZD1222 dose. These receptors originate from an adult who received the AZD1222 COVID-19 vaccine. The CDR3 runs from the conserved cysteine through the conserved F or W. A D gene is named only where the DNA matches it firmly. Some rows mark clone size as missing; the rest say once, few, many or name a class of expanded clone.

d_gene	v_gene	j_gene	abundance	CDR3nt	CDR3aa
.	TRBV24-1	TRBJ1-5	.	TGTGCCACCAGTGACCCCAGGGGAGATCAGCCCCAGCATTTT	CATSDPRGDQPQHF
.	TRBV15	TRBJ1-3	.	TGTGCCACCAGCAGAGCGGGAGCCTCTGGAAACACCATATATTTT	CATSRAGASGNTIYF
.	TRBV5-1	TRBJ1-1	.	TGCGCCAGCAGCTTTACCCCCACCAGGAACACTGAAGCTTTCTTT	CASSFTPTRNTEAFF
TRBD2	TRBV5-1	TRBJ2-7	.	TGCGCCAGCAGCCCCGGGACTATCACGTACGAGCAGTACTTC	CASSPGTITYEQYF
.	TRBV14	TRBJ2-2	.	TGTGCCAGCAGCCCCCTAACCCTGGGCACCGGGGAGCTGTTTTTT	CASSPLTLGTGELFF
TRBD1	TRBV5-1	TRBJ1-1	.	TGCGCCAGCAGCTGGACAGGGGTCACTGAAGCTTTCTTT	CASSWTGVTEAFF
TRBD2	TRBV2	TRBJ2-3	.	TGTGCCAGCAGTCCTAGACTAGCGGCATTTGGCACAGATACGCAGTATTTT	CASSPRLAAFGTDTQYF
.	TRBV19	TRBJ1-2	.	TGTGCCAGTAGTATAGATCGTGGGAAATATGGCTACACCTTC	CASSIDRGKYGYTF
.	TRBV27	TRBJ1-2	.	TGTGCCAGCAGTTTAGGCGGAAATTACTATGGCTACACCTTC	CASSLGGNYYGYTF
.	TRBV5-1	TRBJ2-1	.	TGCGCCAGCAGCCCCGGGCCAACCCGCCATAATGAGCAGTTCTTC	CASSPGPTRHNEQFF
.	TRBV6-2/TRBV6-3	TRBJ2-1	.	TGTGCCAGCAGCTCCCGTAACGAGCAGTTCTTC	CASSSRNEQFF
TRBD1	TRBV28	TRBJ2-3	.	TGTGCCAGCAGTTTATACAGGGGGCCGGATACGCAGTATTTT	CASSLYRGPDTQYF
.	TRBV7-2	TRBJ2-2	.	TGTGCCAGCAGCGTACAGATCCCGAACACCGGGGAGCTGTTTTTT	CASSVQIPNTGELFF
.	TRBV19	TRBJ2-1	once	TGTGCCAGTAGTATGACCGTCAATGAGCAGTTCTTC	CASSMTVNEQFF
TRBD1	TRBV25-1	TRBJ2-5	.	TGTGCCAGCAGTGCTCAGGACAGGGACGAGACCCAGTACTTC	CASSAQDRDETQYF
TRBD1	TRBV6-5	TRBJ1-6	.	TGTGCCAGCAGTTACTCCGGGACAGGGTTTTCACCCCTCCACTTT	CASSYSGTGFSPLHF
.	TRBV19	TRBJ1-1	once	TGTGCCAGTAGTATCAGTAACACTGAAGCTTTCTTT	CASSISNTEAFF
TRBD1	TRBV7-9	TRBJ1-6	.	TGTGCCAGCAGCGGAGACAGGGGAACTTTTTCACCCCTCCACTTT	CASSGDRGTFSPLHF
TRBD1	TRBV19	TRBJ1-5	.	TGTGCCAGTAGTATACCCAGGGGGGGCAATCAGCCCCAGCATTTT	CASSIPRGGNQPQHF
TRBD2	TRBV7-3	TRBJ2-2	.	TGTGCCAGCAGGCGATCTAGCGGGCACACCGGGGAGCTGTTTTTT	CASRRSSGHTGELFF
.	TRBV4-2	TRBJ2-1	.	TGTGCCAGCAGCCAAGTAGCGGACAATGAGCAGTTCTTC	CASSQVADNEQFF
TRBD1	TRBV7-6	TRBJ2-7	.	TGTGCCAGCAGCTTGAGGGGCAGGGGGCCTTGGGAGCAGTACTTC	CASSLRGRGPWEQYF
.	TRBV11-1	TRBJ2-5	.	TGTGCCAGCAGCCAAGGTACGGGGCCAGAGACCCAGTACTTC	CASSQGTGPETQYF
.	TRBV3-1/TRBV3-2	TRBJ2-5	.	TGTGCCAGCAGCCAAGATCCGGAGACCCAGTACTTC	CASSQDPETQYF
.	TRBV7-2	TRBJ1-6	.	TGTGCCAGCAGCTCAGGACAGTTAGGATCACCCCTCCACTTT	CASSSGQLGSPLHF
.	TRBV7-2	TRBJ1-1	.	TGTGCCAGCAGCTCGTTGGGCTTTAACACTGAAGCTTTCTTT	CASSSLGFNTEAFF
.	TRBV19	TRBJ2-5	.	TGTGCCAGTAGTAGATGGGGGCGCGGGGAGACCCAGTACTTC	CASSRWGRGETQYF
TRBD1	TRBV18	TRBJ1-2	.	TGTGCCAGCTCACCCGGGACAGGGGGCCGATCTAACTATGGCTACACCTTC	CASSPGTGGRSNYGYTF
.	TRBV7-2	TRBJ1-5	.	TGTGCCAGCAGCTTAGCCCTGGTTGAGCCCCAGCATTTT	CASSLALVEPQHF
TRBD2	TRBV18	TRBJ2-1	.	TGTGCCAGCTCACCTAAGACTAGCGGCTACTCCTACAATGAGCAGTTCTTC	CASSPKTSGYSYNEQFF
.	TRBV28	TRBJ1-6	.	TGTGCCAGCAGTCCCCCCGGGATTTCACCCCTCCACTTT	CASSPPGISPLHF
TRBD2	TRBV12-5	TRBJ2-1	.	TGTGCTAGTGGTTTTGCTAGCGGGGGATACAATGAGCAGTTCTTC	CASGFASGGYNEQFF
.	TRBV5-1	TRBJ1-1	.	TGCGCCAGCAGCTTGGATGCGCAGGAAGCTTTCTTT	CASSLDAQEAFF
TRBD1	TRBV6-2/TRBV6-3	TRBJ1-6	.	TGTGCCAGCAGTGACAGGACAGGCGGGGGTCATTCACCCCTCCACTTT	CASSDRTGGGHSPLHF
.	TRBV7-9	TRBJ1-5	.	TGTGCCAGCAGCTTAGATCAGGGCAGCCAGCCCCAGCATTTT	CASSLDQGSQPQHF
.	TRBV29-1	TRBJ2-2	.	TGCAGCGTGGGGCTGGGGGCGTTAGTCGGGGAGCTGTTTTTT	CSVGLGALVGELFF
.	TRBV19	TRBJ1-5	.	TGTGCCAGTACCTTGCGGAGTGGACAGCCCCAGCATTTT	CASTLRSGQPQHF
.	TRBV4-1	TRBJ1-1	.	TGCGCCAGCAGCCCCCTCGTCAGGGTGAACACTGAAGCTTTCTTT	CASSPLVRVNTEAFF
.	TRBV15	TRBJ2-3	.	TGTGCCACCAGCAGAGAGGCTTCCCTGGGCACAGATACGCAGTATTTT	CATSREASLGTDTQYF
.	TRBV3-1/TRBV3-2	TRBJ1-1	.	TGTGCCAGCAGCCAGACGGAGTACACTGAAGCTTTCTTT	CASSQTEYTEAFF
.	TRBV6-5	TRBJ1-2	.	TGTGCCAGCAGTCCAGGGACCGGCTATGGCTACACCTTC	CASSPGTGYGYTF
TRBD1	TRBV6-5	TRBJ1-6	.	TGTGCCAGCACCGCGGGACAGGGGTATTCACCCCTCCACTTT	CASTAGQGYSPLHF
TRBD1	TRBV9	TRBJ2-7	once	TGTGCCAGCAGCCCAGGCCGACAGGGAGTCCTCTACGAGCAGTACTTC	CASSPGRQGVLYEQYF
.	TRBV14	TRBJ2-1	.	TGTGCCAGCAGCCAACCGGGGACTTGGTACAATGAGCAGTTCTTC	CASSQPGTWYNEQFF
.	TRBV19	TRBJ2-5	.	TGTGCCAGTAGTTCCGGTCGCAACACTCAAGAGACCCAGTACTTC	CASSSGRNTQETQYF
TRBD1	TRBV9	TRBJ1-3	.	TGTGCCAGCAGCGTAGGGACAGGGCCCTCTGGAAACACCATATATTTT	CASSVGTGPSGNTIYF
TRBD1	TRBV11-2	TRBJ1-2	.	TGTGCCAGCAGCACCCCGGGACAGGGGCCCCACTATGGCTACACCTTC	CASSTPGQGPHYGYTF
TRBD2	TRBV2	TRBJ2-5	.	TGTGCCAGCAGGGTAGCGGGAAAGGAGACCCAGTACTTC	CASRVAGKETQYF
.	TRBV5-1	TRBJ2-2	.	TGCGCCAGCAGCTTGGTGGCCGCCGGGGAGCTGTTTTTT	CASSLVAAGELFF
TRBD1	TRBV18	TRBJ1-2	.	TGTGCCAGCTCACCACCGGGACAGGGCGTGGGGGGCTACACCTTC	CASSPPGQGVGGYTF
TRBD2	TRBV9	TRBJ2-2	.	TGTGCCAGCAGCCCCATCGGACTAGCGGGAACCGGGGAGCTGTTTTTT	CASSPIGLAGTGELFF
.	TRBV24-1	TRBJ1-2	.	TGTGCCACCAGTGACCCATCACAGGGCCTGGGGGAGAATGGCTACACCTTC	CATSDPSQGLGENGYTF
.	TRBV29-1	TRBJ2-5	.	TGCAGCGTTACCCTGGGAGGACGGGAAGAGACCCAGTACTTC	CSVTLGGREETQYF
.	TRBV6-5	TRBJ1-5	.	TGTGCCAGCGGAAGAGGGGCTGGCAATCAGCCCCAGCATTTT	CASGRGAGNQPQHF
TRBD1	TRBV11-2	TRBJ2-2	.	TGTGCCAGCAGCAGACCCGGGACAGGGGGAGGCACCGGGGAGCTGTTTTTT	CASSRPGTGGGTGELFF
.	TRBV29-1	TRBJ1-2	once	TGCAGCGTTGAACCGCCGGAACATATTTATGGCTACACCTTC	CSVEPPEHIYGYTF
TRBD1	TRBV12-5	TRBJ1-1	.	TGTGCTAGTGGCCCTCGGACAGGGGGTTTGAACACTGAAGCTTTCTTT	CASGPRTGGLNTEAFF